The 21 T cell receptor beta chains below come from one sample, sequenced in a study of CDR3 diversity in severe acne. TCRdb reanalysed the PCR reads using MiXCR and keeps one entry per CDR3 protein. The sample holds roughly 100,000 distinct CDR3 sequences, 45% to 60% seen once. Sequenced material: blood. These receptors came from a male donor with acne.

This clonotype was seen many times. The chain is built from TRBV4-1 and TRBJ2-7; D gene uncertain. This CDR3 contains 11 residues. Germline V gene lookup returns CDR1 MGHRA and CDR2 YSYEKL. The V and J ends lost 2 bases and 3 bases respectively, with 2 bases between them. The CDR3 region has the DNA TGCGCCAGCAGCCAAAACTACGAGCAGTACTTC. Its translation is CASSQNYEQYF.

The chain links TRBV7-9 to TRBJ1-3; D uncertain. V shed 2 bases and J shed 2 bases, with 4 bases lying between them. CDR3 length equals 13 residues. CDR1 is SEHNR, CDR2 FQNEAQ, per germline (reference sequence). CDR3 bases: TGTGCCAGCAGCTTAAATACTGGAAACACCATATATTTT. It yields the protein CASSLNTGNTIYF.

This clonotype was counted once. The junction does not match germline at one end; this may be a read error. The chain is built from TRBV6-6 and TRBJ1-3; the D is unclear. The CDR3 has 15 amino acids. Looked up from germline, CDR1 is MNHNY and CDR2 is SVGAGI (reference sequence). CDR3 bases: TGTGCCAGCAGTCGCTACACGGCCGCTGGAAACGCCATATATTTT. Residues: CASSRYTAAGNAIYF.

About this clonotype itself: At one of its ends the junction is not consistent with the germline gene, which may arise from a read error. The chain uses TRBV27 and TRBJ1-4; TRBD1 aligns across 7 bases. This CDR3 has 16 amino acids. Germline CDR1 reads MNHEY; CDR2 reads SMNVEV (reference sequence). The CDR3 is CAGSETLGQTNEKLFF. The CDR3 nucleotides are TGTGCCGGCAGTGAGACCCTGGGACAGACTAATGAAAAACTGTTTTTT.

This clonotype came up many times. The chain uses TRBV20-1 and TRBJ1-5; D is possibly TRBD1 (5 bases). The CDR3 is made up of 14 amino acids. V lost 1 base and J lost 2, with 9 bases in between. Per germline, CDR1 DFQATT and CDR2 SNEGSKA (reference sequence). In DNA, the CDR3 is TGCAGTGCTAGAGGGCAGGGAGGCAATCAGCCCCAGCATTTT. It codes for CSARGQGGNQPQHF.

Here the CDR3 reads CASSYRGTGELFF. The CDR3 DNA reads as TGTGCCAGCAGTTACAGGGGAACCGGGGAGCTGTTTTTT. V usage is TRBV6-5 and J usage is TRBJ2-2; the D gene is possibly TRBD1 (5 bases). The germline V gene has CDR1 MNHEY and CDR2 SVGAGI. The CDR3 sequence is 13 residues long. Trimming left V 2 bases short and J 5 bases short, with 6 bases between.

The chain couples TRBV12-5 to TRBJ2-5; TRBD2 might be the D (6 bases). CDR3 size: 18 residues. Trimming cost V 0 bases and J 4 bases, with 21 bases left between them. Germline V CDR1 and CDR2: LGHNT, FRNRAP. CDR3 bases: TGTGCTAGTGGTTTGGTACCGGGGAGGCCCGAGGAACGAGAGACCCAGTACTTC. Amino acid sequence: CASGLVPGRPEERETQYF.

This clonotype was observed at least ten times. This chain joins TRBV19 and TRBJ1-5; D remains ambiguous. The CDR3 length is 15 residues. Germline V lookup: CDR1 LNHDA, CDR2 SQIVND (reference sequence). With 1 base removed from V and 3 bases from J, the gap between germline ends came to 10 bases. Written as DNA, the CDR3 is TGTGCCAGTAGTATAGGTGGCTCTTACAATCAGCCCCAGCATTTT. This gives the protein CASSIGGSYNQPQHF.

This clonotype was detected ten times or more. V and J are TRBV5-8 and TRBJ2-7; D is undetermined. This CDR3 is built from 13 residues. Germline CDR1 is SGHTS and CDR2 is YDEGEE. V was pared by 4 bases and J by 4 bases, with 12 bases between. DNA of the CDR3: TGTGCCAGCAGCCACAGTGAGAATTACGAGCAGTACTTC. It specifies CASSHSENYEQYF.

This clonotype turned up a few times. V gene TRBV28 combines with J gene TRBJ2-5; 8 nucleotides align to TRBD1. Trimming at V came to 8 bases and at J to 4 bases, leaving 6 bases not matched to a gene. The CDR3 sequence is 13 residues long. Germline V gene data show CDR1 as MDHEN and CDR2 as SYDVKM. The CDR3 spells CASRGQGTETQYF. The CDR3 DNA sequence: TGTGCCAGCCGCGGACAGGGAACAGAGACCCAGTACTTC.

This clonotype was counted many times. The chain couples TRBV29-1 to TRBJ2-3, with D perhaps matching TRBD2 (6 bases). The CDR3 extends over 16 amino acids. The germline CDR1 and CDR2 sequences are SQVTM and ANQGSEA. The V end was cut by 7 bases, the J end by 2 bases, with 22 bases between. In nucleotides, the CDR3 is TGCAGCGCTACGGACAAGGTAGCGGACCCCACAGATACGCAGTATTTT. This encodes CSATDKVADPTDTQYF.

On this clonotype: Because the CDR3's place on the DNA is in doubt, the DNA is left out and the CDR3 is given as listed by TCRdb. The V call is TRBV12-3 or TRBV12-4, the J call TRBJ1-3; no DNA check was done on the table's D call, TRBD1. The CDR3 is 18 amino acids long, termini counted. CDR3: CASIGATEAFFGQGTIYF.

This clonotype is termed medium-sized. This chain links TRBV20-1 with TRBJ2-1, with a tentative D call TRBD2 (6 bases). This CDR3 comprises 14 residues. Trimming took off 5 bases at V and 2 bases at J, with 13 bases between the two ends. The germline V gene encodes CDR1 DFQATT and CDR2 SNEGSKA (reference sequence). The CDR3 DNA sequence: TGCAGTGCTGCCTGGGACTTGACCTACAATGAGCAGTTCTTC. Amino acid sequence: CSAAWDLTYNEQFF.

This clonotype is judged medium-sized (0.01 to 0.1%). The chain links TRBV2 to TRBJ1-5; tentatively, D is TRBD1 (5 bases). Germline CDR1 is SNHLY and CDR2 is FYNNEI. V lost 4 bases, J lost 5 bases, and 15 bases lay in between. The CDR3 covers 15 residues. CDR3 nucleotide sequence: TGTGCCAGCAGTGCCGGGGGGTCGCGCGATCAGCCCCAGCATTTT. Its protein product is CASSAGGSRDQPQHF. Filled out from reference TRBV2 and TRBJ1-5, the complete variable domain reads EPEVTQTPSHQVTQMGQEVILRCVPISNHLYFYWYRQILGQKVEFLVSFYNNEISEKSEIFDDQFSVERPDGSNFTLKIRSTKLEDSAMYFCASSAGGSRDQPQHFGDGTRLSIL.

This clonotype was detected a few times. The chain recombines TRBV20-1 with TRBJ2-7; D uncertain. This CDR3 has 13 amino acids. V gave up 7 bases and J gave up 2 bases, with 15 bases separating them. Germline assignment: CDR1 DFQATT and CDR2 SNEGSKA (reference sequence). The DNA for the CDR3 is TGCAGTGTACCTTGGGGTGGCCCCTACGAGCAGTACTTC. Translated, it gives CSVPWGGPYEQYF.

The chain links TRBV5-5 to TRBJ2-7; 9 nucleotides agree with TRBD1. Germline CDR1 is SGHKS and CDR2 is YYEKEE (reference sequence). The CDR3 consists of 14 residues. The V segment lost 2 bases and the J segment 6 bases; nucleotides outside the gene matches: 6. CDR3 DNA: TGTGCCAGCAGCTTCTCCGGGACAGGGTCCGAGCAGTACTTC. Translated: CASSFSGTGSEQYF.

With regard to this clonotype: At one of its ends the junction is not consistent with the germline gene, which may arise from a read error. The chain has TRBV5-5 and TRBJ1-6; 10 bases are a match to TRBD1. This CDR3 comprises 15 residues. Germline-derived CDR1 and CDR2 are SGHKS and YYEKEE (reference sequence). Written as DNA, the CDR3 is TGCGCCAGCAGCCGCGGGACAGGGGTGAATTCACCCCTCCACTTT. Translation: CASSRGTGVNSPLHF.

This clonotype was found once. The final CDR3 position lacks the conserved phenylalanine or tryptophan, pointing to a likely read error. The DNA is omitted, as the CDR3 cannot be located on it reliably, and the CDR3 follows TCRdb's listing. CDR3 sequence: CAISERGQGDEQSP. This chain joins TRBV10-3 and TRBJ2-1; the table's D gene call, TRBD1, was not cross checked with the DNA. Germline values: CDR1 ENHRY, CDR2 SYGVKD. The CDR3 spans 14 amino acids, including both terminal residues.

This clonotype was picked up many times. The chain combines TRBV25-1 with TRBJ1-2; no clear D gene. There are 11 residues in the CDR3. CDR1 is MGHDK, CDR2 SYGVNS, per germline. V lost 5 bases to trimming and J lost 2 bases, with 3 bases between them. CDR3 DNA: TGTGCCAGCAGTCGGAACTATGGCTACACCTTC. Its protein is CASSRNYGYTF.

This clonotype was detected ten times or more. The chain has TRBV11-3 and TRBJ2-1; TRBD1 agrees at 7 bases. CDR1 is SGHNT, CDR2 YENEEA, per germline. V lost 8 bases to trimming and J lost 0 bases; unmatched junction nucleotides: 4. This CDR3 has 14 amino acids. The CDR3 loop is CASSEGASYNEQFF. The CDR3 DNA sequence: TGTGCCAGCTCAGAGGGGGCCTCCTACAATGAGCAGTTCTTC.

This clonotype has just a few counts. V is TRBV3-1 and J is TRBJ2-4; weak D call: TRBD1 (5 bases). Deletions cut 4 bases from V and 7 bases from J, with 17 bases between. Germline assignment: CDR1 LGHDT and CDR2 YNNKEL (reference sequence). The CDR3 totals 15 residues. The CDR3 loop reads CASSLRQLTSNIQYF. CDR3 coding DNA: TGTGCCAGCAGCCTCCGACAGCTTACCAGCAACATTCAGTACTTC.